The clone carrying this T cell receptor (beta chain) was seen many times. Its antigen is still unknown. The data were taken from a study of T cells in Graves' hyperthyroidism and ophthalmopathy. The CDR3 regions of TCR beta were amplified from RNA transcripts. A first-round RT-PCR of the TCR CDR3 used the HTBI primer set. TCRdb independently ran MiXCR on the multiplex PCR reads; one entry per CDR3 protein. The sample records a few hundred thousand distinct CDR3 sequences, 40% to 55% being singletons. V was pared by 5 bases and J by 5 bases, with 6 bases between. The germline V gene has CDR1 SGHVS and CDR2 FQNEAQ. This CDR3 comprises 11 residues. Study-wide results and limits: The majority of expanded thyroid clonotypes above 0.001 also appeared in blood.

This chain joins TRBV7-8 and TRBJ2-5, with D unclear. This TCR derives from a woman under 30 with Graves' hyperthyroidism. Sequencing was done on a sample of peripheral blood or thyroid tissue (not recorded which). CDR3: CASSPSETQYF. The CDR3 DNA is TGTGCCAGCAGCCCCTCGGAGACCCAGTACTTC. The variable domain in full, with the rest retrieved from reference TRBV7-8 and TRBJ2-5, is GAGVSQSPRYKVAKRGQDVALRCDPISGHVSLFWYQQALGQGPEFLTYFQNEAQLDKSGLPSDRFFAERPEGSVSTLKIQRTQQEDSAVYLCASSPSETQYFGPGTRLLVL.